These 28 T cell receptor beta chains were sequenced from one sample in a study of cytomegalovirus exposure and HLA in healthy donors (dated by TCRdb to about 2017). The library was made by the immunoSEQ multiplex PCR assay. For the multiplex PCR, a mixture combining 60 forward primers for TCR Vbeta segments and 13 reverse primers for TCR Jbeta segments was used. Sourced from immuneACCESS, this table was stored by TCRdb with only in-frame sequences that have V and J called. A share of the clones is absent; for the studies checked, an unresolved V gene accounts for under half, and the remainder has no known explanation. The sample yields over 80,000 clones; roughly 74% were counted once. Jointly, the top ten make up roughly 15% of the sample. What was sequenced was PBMCs. Receptor source: a woman in her 70s in good health and CMV-seropositive.

The chain carries TRBV27 and TRBJ2-5; 7 bases align to TRBD1. The CDR3 contains 14 residues. J was trimmed by 9 bases and V by 6 bases; bases with no gene match: 13. The germline gives CDR1 MNHEY, CDR2 SMNVEV (reference sequence). This CDR3 reads CASRPPGTVISQYF. The CDR3 DNA is TGTGCCAGCAGGCCCCCCGGGACAGTTATTTCCCAGTACTTC.

The chain is built from TRBV18 and TRBJ2-5; D might be TRBD1 (6 bases). V lost 3 bases and J lost 4, with 15 bases in between. Germline CDR1 is KGHSH and CDR2 is LQKENI. The CDR3 is 15 residues long. CDR3 in amino acids: CASSPHNRDGETQYF. The CDR3 DNA reads TGTGCCAGCTCACCCCATAACAGGGACGGAGAGACCCAGTACTTC.

The V gene is TRBV7-6, the J gene TRBJ2-5; no firm D call. V was trimmed by 4 bases and J by 5 bases, leaving 11 bases between them. Germline CDR1 is SGHVS and CDR2 is FNYEAQ. The length of the CDR3 is 13 residues. CDR3 in amino acids: CASSSLPQETQYF. The CDR3 coding sequence is TGTGCCAGCAGCTCCCTCCCCCAGGAGACCCAGTACTTC.

V and J are TRBV7-2 and TRBJ2-1; tentative D call: TRBD2 (6 bases). The V end lost 6 bases, the J end lost 4 bases, and 13 bases lay between the germline ends. Germline assignment: CDR1 SGHTA and CDR2 FQGNSA. CDR3 length equals 14 residues. The CDR3 region is CASSFRDSYNEQFF. In DNA form, the CDR3 reads TGTGCCAGCAGTTTCCGGGACTCTTACAATGAGCAGTTCTTC.

This clone was seen a few times. CDR3 region: CASNIQGMRYEQYF. CDR3 nucleotide sequence: TGTGCCAGCAACATACAGGGAATGAGGTACGAGCAGTACTTC. J is TRBJ2-7 and V is TRBV6-6, with a possible D match to TRBD1 (6 bases). Trimming stripped 7 bases from V and 4 bases from J, with 17 bases between. This CDR3 contains 14 residues. Germline assignment: CDR1 MNHNY and CDR2 SVGAGI (reference sequence).

This clone was observed a single time. A read error may produce the germline difference seen at one junction end. V usage is TRBV2 and J usage is TRBJ1-5; 8 bases align to TRBD1. Per the germline V gene, CDR1 is SNHLY and CDR2 is FYNNEI. The CDR3 sequence is 16 residues long. The CDR3 region is CASSGGTGGSYQPQHF. CDR3 bases: TGTGCCAGCAGTGGGGGAACAGGGGGTAGCTATCAGCCCCAGCATTTT.

This sequence joins TRBV29-1 and TRBJ2-7; 8 bases line up with TRBD1. V shed 5 bases and J 7 bases; nucleotides not matched to a gene: 7. The CDR3 loop spans 12 amino acids. CDR1 is SQVTM, CDR2 ANQGSEA, per germline. The CDR3 region is CSVNRGQGEQYF. The CDR3 bases are TGCAGCGTTAACAGAGGACAGGGAGAGCAGTACTTC.

The chain carries TRBV10-3 and TRBJ1-5; the D gene is possibly TRBD1 (6 bases). V lost 6 bases and J 7 bases, leaving 13 bases between the germline ends. The CDR3 extends over 13 amino acids. Germline V gene lookup returns CDR1 ENHRY and CDR2 SYGVKD. The chain's CDR3 is CAISPGEKQPQHF. The CDR3, as DNA: TGTGCCATCAGCCCAGGGGAAAAGCAGCCCCAGCATTTT.

The J gene is TRBJ2-2, the V gene TRBV7-3; D is perhaps TRBD2 (5 bases). This CDR3 spans 16 amino acids. V dropped 4 bases and J dropped 6 bases, with 18 bases sitting between them. Germline V gene lookup returns CDR1 SGHTA and CDR2 FQGTGA. The CDR3 bases are TGTGCCAGCAGCTCCCTACCCCGGGATTCCGCCGGGGAGCTGTTTTTT. Translation gives CASSSLPRDSAGELFF.

A few counts support this clone. This rearrangement joins TRBV19 to TRBJ2-5; TRBD2 aligns across 9 bases. V was pared by 5 bases and J by 5 bases, with 6 bases of the junction left unmatched. CDR1 and CDR2 from the germline V gene are LNHDA and SQIVND (reference sequence). This CDR3 contains 14 residues. This chain's CDR3 is CASSDLAGRETQYF. DNA of the CDR3: TGTGCCAGTAGTGACCTAGCGGGACGGGAGACCCAGTACTTC. Looking up the rest from reference TRBV19 and TRBJ2-5 gives the full variable domain: DGGITQSPKYLFRKEGQNVTLSCEQNLNHDAMYWYRQDPGQGLRLIYYSQIVNDFQKGDIAEGYSVSREKKESFPLTVTSAQKNPTAFYLCASSDLAGRETQYFGPGTRLLVL.

This clone has just a few counts. The genes are TRBV7-8 and TRBJ2-3; D may be TRBD2 (6 bases). The CDR3 consists of 15 residues. Per the germline V gene, CDR1 is SGHVS and CDR2 is FQNEAQ. Trimming left V 8 bases short and J 1 base short, with 16 bases between. The DNA for the CDR3 is TGTGCCAGCTCTCAAGCGGGTAGGCGCACAGATACGCAGTATTTT. It encodes CASSQAGRRTDTQYF. Combining the CDR3 with reference TRBV7-8 and TRBJ2-3 gives the whole variable domain GAGVSQSPRYKVAKRGQDVALRCDPISGHVSLFWYQQALGQGPEFLTYFQNEAQLDKSGLPSDRFFAERPEGSVSTLKIQRTQQEDSAVYLCASSQAGRRTDTQYFGPGTRLTVL.

V and J are TRBV7-2 and TRBJ2-7; TRBD2 matches 9 bases. The CDR3 runs to 14 residues. Germline V lookup: CDR1 SGHTA, CDR2 FQGNSA. The J segment lost 7 bases and the V segment lost 0 bases, leaving 4 bases of the junction unmatched. The CDR3 is CASSLAGTSLEQYF. In DNA, the CDR3 is TGTGCCAGCAGCTTAGCCGGGACTAGCCTGGAGCAGTACTTC.

The chain recombines TRBV6-1 with TRBJ2-5; tentative D call: TRBD2 (6 bases). The germline V gene has CDR1 MNHNS and CDR2 SASEGT. Between the trimmed V and J ends, which lost 5 bases and 0 bases, there was a span of 7 bases. The CDR3 is 13 amino acids. The CDR3 DNA sequence: TGTGCCAGCAGTAGGGACTACCAAGAGACCCAGTACTTC. It specifies CASSRDYQETQYF.

The V and J genes are TRBV10-3 and TRBJ2-3; 7 bases are a match to TRBD2. CDR1 and CDR2 from the germline V gene are ENHRY and SYGVKD. V lost 11 bases, J lost 1 base, and 15 bases stayed unmatched. CDR3 size: 16 residues. CDR3 sequence: CAPRRGTPSGTDTQYF. DNA of the CDR3: TGTGCCCCGAGGCGGGGGACCCCGAGTGGCACAGATACGCAGTATTTT.

In this sample, this clone turned up once. The chain links TRBV18 to TRBJ2-7; 8 bases line up with TRBD1. This CDR3 is built from 14 residues. Trimming removed 3 bases from V and 6 bases from J; junction bases left unmatched: 7. In germline, CDR1 is KGHSH, CDR2 LQKENI. This chain's CDR3 is CASSPAGGTSEQYF. CDR3 DNA: TGTGCCAGCTCACCTGCAGGGGGCACCAGCGAGCAGTACTTC.

On this clone itself: The same CDR3 also results from other DNA sequences found in this sample. The chain couples TRBV4-1 to TRBJ2-1; 7 bases are shared with TRBD2. The CDR3 spans 15 residues. Germline V gene data show CDR1 as MGHRA and CDR2 as YSYEKL. V was pared by 5 bases and J by 4 bases, with 8 bases of the junction left unmatched. CDR3 loop: CASSILAGVYNEQFF. CDR3 coding DNA: TGCGCCAGCAGCATACTCGCGGGAGTGTACAATGAGCAGTTCTTC.

The rearrangement links TRBV7-2 to TRBJ2-2; D may be TRBD1 (6 bases). This CDR3 is 15 amino acids long. Trimming removed 6 bases from V and 5 bases from J, with 16 bases in between. CDR1 and CDR2 from the germline V gene are SGHTA and FQGNSA. The CDR3 sequence is CASRGATTGTGELFF. CDR3 nucleotides: TGTGCCAGCAGGGGGGCAACAACGGGGACCGGGGAGCTGTTTTTT.

V and J are TRBV28 and TRBJ1-5; no definite D call. CDR1 is MDHEN and CDR2 is SYDVKM in the germline V gene. The CDR3 has 12 amino acids. As DNA, the CDR3 is TGTATTTCTACGGGGAGGGATCAGCCCCAGCATTTT. It specifies CISTGRDQPQHF.

The chain carries TRBV5-1 and TRBJ2-5; 9 bases align to TRBD1. V shed 2 bases, J shed 2 bases, and the junction held 4 bases outside the gene matches. This CDR3 contains 15 residues. Per germline, CDR1 SGHRS and CDR2 YFSETQ. The CDR3 DNA follows: TGCGCCAGCAGCTTTGACGGACAGGGGCAAGAGACCCAGTACTTC. Its protein is CASSFDGQGQETQYF.

The chain is built from TRBV19 and TRBJ1-5; D gene ambiguous. Looked up from germline, CDR1 is LNHDA and CDR2 is SQIVND (reference sequence). V lost 1 base and J lost 3, with 10 bases in between. The length of the CDR3 is 15 residues. CDR3 sequence (DNA): TGTGCCAGTAGTATAGTAGGGAGGTTCAATCAGCCCCAGCATTTT. Protein: CASSIVGRFNQPQHF.

This CDR3 is CASRPQVNTEAFF. As DNA, the CDR3 is TGTGCCAGCAGGCCACAAGTGAACACTGAAGCTTTCTTT. The chain carries TRBV28 and TRBJ1-1, with D hard to call. Germline CDR1 reads MDHEN; CDR2 reads SYDVKM. V was cut by 6 bases and J by 0 bases, with 8 bases left in between. The CDR3 consists of 13 residues.

V usage is TRBV5-1 and J usage is TRBJ2-3; D remains ambiguous. The CDR3 covers 15 residues. Germline CDR1 SGHRS, CDR2 YFSETQ. Trimming took 0 bases from V and 2 from J, leaving 10 bases between them. As DNA, the CDR3 is TGCGCCAGCAGCTTGGGTACAGACCCCACAGATACGCAGTATTTT. It translates to CASSLGTDPTDTQYF.

V is TRBV6-6 and J is TRBJ2-5; TRBD2 might be the D (6 bases). The germline CDR1 and CDR2 sequences are MNHNY and SVGAGI (reference sequence). With 10 bases removed from V and 0 bases from J, the gap between germline ends came to 15 bases. CDR3 length: 14 residues. Here the CDR3 DNA reads TGTGCCACCTCCCCGGGGGTATACCAAGAGACCCAGTACTTC. Translation gives CATSPGVYQETQYF.

The chain has TRBV27 and TRBJ2-1; TRBD2 matches 7 bases. The junction had 6 bases not matched to a gene; V was cut back by 4 bases and J by 0 bases. CDR1 and CDR2 from the germline V gene are MNHEY and SMNVEV (reference sequence). The CDR3 sequence is 16 residues long. Here the CDR3 DNA reads TGTGCCAGCAGTTCGAAAGCGGGAAGCTCCTACAATGAGCAGTTCTTC. Protein product: CASSSKAGSSYNEQFF.

This chain connects TRBV7-8 to TRBJ1-6; D is undetermined. This CDR3 has 16 amino acids. CDR1 and CDR2 from the germline V gene are SGHVS and FQNEAQ. V lost 5 bases, J lost 0 bases, and 11 bases lay in between. CDR3 loop: CASSLLGGSYNSPLHF. The DNA for the CDR3 is TGTGCCAGCAGCCTATTGGGAGGCTCCTATAATTCACCCCTCCACTTT.

The V and J genes are TRBV10-3 and TRBJ2-5; possible D gene TRBD2, 7 bases. Trimming took off 0 bases at V and 4 bases at J, with 12 bases between the two ends. The CDR3 covers 15 residues. Germline values: CDR1 ENHRY, CDR2 SYGVKD. CDR3 sequence reads: CAISESAGAGETQYF. As DNA, the CDR3 is TGTGCCATCAGTGAGTCGGCGGGGGCGGGAGAGACCCAGTACTTC.

This clone has only a few counts. V gene TRBV27 combines with J gene TRBJ1-2, with D hard to call. Germline V gene data show CDR1 as MNHEY and CDR2 as SMNVEV (reference sequence). CDR3 length: 13 amino acids. V lost 2 bases, J lost 4 bases, and 8 bases lay in between. The CDR3 DNA sequence: TGTGCCAGCAGTTTAGCCGGGTTCTATGGCTACACCTTC. This codes for CASSLAGFYGYTF.

The rearrangement uses TRBV28 and TRBJ1-1; 8 nucleotides agree with TRBD1. The V segment lost 10 bases and the J segment 4 bases; nucleotides outside the gene matches: 5. In germline, CDR1 is MDHEN, CDR2 SYDVKM. CDR3 length equals 12 residues. The CDR3 region has the DNA TGTGCCACCCCTGACAGGGGCACTGAAGCTTTCTTT. It encodes CATPDRGTEAFF.